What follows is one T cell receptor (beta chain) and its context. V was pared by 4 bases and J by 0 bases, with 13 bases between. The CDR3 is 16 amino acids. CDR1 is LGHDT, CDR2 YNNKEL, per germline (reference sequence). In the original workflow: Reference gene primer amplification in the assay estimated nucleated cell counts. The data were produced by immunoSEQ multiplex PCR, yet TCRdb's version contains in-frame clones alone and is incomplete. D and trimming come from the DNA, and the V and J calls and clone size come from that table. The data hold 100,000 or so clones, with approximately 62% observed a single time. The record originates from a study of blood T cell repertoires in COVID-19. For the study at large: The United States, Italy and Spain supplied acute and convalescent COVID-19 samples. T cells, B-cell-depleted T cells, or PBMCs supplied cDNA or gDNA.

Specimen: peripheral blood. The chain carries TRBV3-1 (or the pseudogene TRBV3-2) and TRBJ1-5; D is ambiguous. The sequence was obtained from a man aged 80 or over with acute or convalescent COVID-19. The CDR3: CASSPYGAYSNQPQHF. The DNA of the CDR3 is TGTGCCAGCAGCCCCTACGGTGCTTATAGCAATCAGCCCCAGCATTTT.